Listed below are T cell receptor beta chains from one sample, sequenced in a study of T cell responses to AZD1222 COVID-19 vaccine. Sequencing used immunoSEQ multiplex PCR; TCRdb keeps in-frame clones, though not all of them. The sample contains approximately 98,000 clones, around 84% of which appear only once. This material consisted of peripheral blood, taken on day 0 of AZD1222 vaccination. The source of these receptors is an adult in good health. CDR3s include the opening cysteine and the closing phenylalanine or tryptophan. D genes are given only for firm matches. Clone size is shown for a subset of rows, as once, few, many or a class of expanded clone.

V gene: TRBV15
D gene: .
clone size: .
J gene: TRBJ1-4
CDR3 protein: CATSKQGTNEKLFF
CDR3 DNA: TGTGCCACCAGCAAACAGGGAACTAATGAAAAACTGTTTTTT

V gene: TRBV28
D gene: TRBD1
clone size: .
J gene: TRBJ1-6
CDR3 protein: CASSPQGTALSRSLHF
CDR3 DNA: TGTGCCAGCAGTCCCCAGGGGACAGCCCTTTCGAGATCCCTCCACTTT

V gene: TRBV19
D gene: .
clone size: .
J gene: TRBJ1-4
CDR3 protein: CASSIGEGATNEKLFF
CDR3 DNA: TGTGCCAGTAGTATAGGGGAAGGAGCAACTAATGAAAAACTGTTTTTT

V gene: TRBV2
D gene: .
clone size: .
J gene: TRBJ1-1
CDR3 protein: CASSDGTANTEAFF
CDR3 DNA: TGTGCCAGCAGTGACGGCACTGCGAACACTGAAGCTTTCTTT

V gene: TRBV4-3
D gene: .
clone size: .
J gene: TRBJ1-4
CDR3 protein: CASSQDYKGIGDEKLFF
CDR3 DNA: TGCGCCAGCAGCCAAGATTATAAGGGGATCGGGGATGAAAAACTGTTTTTT

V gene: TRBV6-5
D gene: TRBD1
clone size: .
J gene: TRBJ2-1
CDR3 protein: CASRPTGGHEQFF
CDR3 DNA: TGTGCCAGCAGACCGACAGGGGGCCATGAGCAGTTCTTC

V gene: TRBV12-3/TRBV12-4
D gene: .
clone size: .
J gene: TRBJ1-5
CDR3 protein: CASSPAEGQPQHF
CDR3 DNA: TGTGCCAGCAGTCCGGCTGAAGGGCAGCCCCAGCATTTT

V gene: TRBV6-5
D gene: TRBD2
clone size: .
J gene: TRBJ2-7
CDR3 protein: CASSPGTSGYEQYF
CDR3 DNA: TGTGCCAGCAGTCCCGGGACTAGCGGTTACGAGCAGTACTTC

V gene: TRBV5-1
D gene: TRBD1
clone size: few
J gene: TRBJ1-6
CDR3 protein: CASSPNGGQKNSPLHF
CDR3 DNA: TGCGCCAGCAGCCCCAATGGGGGACAGAAAAATTCACCCCTCCACTTT

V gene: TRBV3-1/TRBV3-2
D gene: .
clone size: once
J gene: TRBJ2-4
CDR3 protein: CASSQEIWVGAKNIQYF
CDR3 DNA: TGTGCCAGCAGCCAAGAAATCTGGGTAGGGGCCAAAAACATTCAGTACTTC

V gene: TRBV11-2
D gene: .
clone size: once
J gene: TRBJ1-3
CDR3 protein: CASREGVNTIYF
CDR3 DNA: TGTGCCAGCCGCGAGGGAGTAAACACCATATATTTT

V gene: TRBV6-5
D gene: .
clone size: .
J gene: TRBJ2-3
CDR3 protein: CASRTGKTTDTQYF
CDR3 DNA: TGTGCCAGCAGAACGGGAAAAACCACAGATACGCAGTATTTT

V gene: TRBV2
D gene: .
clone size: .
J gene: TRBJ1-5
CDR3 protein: CASRLDPGYQPQHF
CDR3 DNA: TGTGCCAGCAGATTGGACCCCGGGTATCAGCCCCAGCATTTT